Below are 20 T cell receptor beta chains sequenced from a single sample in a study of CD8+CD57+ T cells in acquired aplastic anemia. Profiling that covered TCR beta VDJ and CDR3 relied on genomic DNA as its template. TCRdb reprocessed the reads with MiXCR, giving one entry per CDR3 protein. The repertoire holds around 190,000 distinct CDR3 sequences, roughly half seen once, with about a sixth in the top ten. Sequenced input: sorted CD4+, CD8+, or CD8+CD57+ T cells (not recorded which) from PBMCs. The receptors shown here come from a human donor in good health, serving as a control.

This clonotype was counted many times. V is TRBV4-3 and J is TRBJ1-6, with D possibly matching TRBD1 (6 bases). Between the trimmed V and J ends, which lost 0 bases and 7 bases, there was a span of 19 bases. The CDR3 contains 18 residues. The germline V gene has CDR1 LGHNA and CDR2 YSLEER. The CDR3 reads CASSQESYRGLKNSPLHF. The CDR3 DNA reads TGCGCCAGCAGCCAAGAGTCCTATCGGGGGCTGAAAAATTCACCCCTCCACTTT.

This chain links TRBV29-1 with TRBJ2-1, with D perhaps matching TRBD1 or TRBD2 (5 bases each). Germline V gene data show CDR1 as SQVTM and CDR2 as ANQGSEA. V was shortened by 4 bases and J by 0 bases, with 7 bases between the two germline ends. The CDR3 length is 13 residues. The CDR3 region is CSVVGASYNEQFF. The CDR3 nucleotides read TGCAGCGTTGTCGGGGCCTCCTACAATGAGCAGTTCTTC.

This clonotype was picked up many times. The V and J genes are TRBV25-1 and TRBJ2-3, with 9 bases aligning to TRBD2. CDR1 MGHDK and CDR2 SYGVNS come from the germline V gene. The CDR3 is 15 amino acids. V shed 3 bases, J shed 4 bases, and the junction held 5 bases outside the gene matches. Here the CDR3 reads CASSEPAGGPDTQYF. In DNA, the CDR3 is TGTGCCAGCAGTGAGCCTGCGGGGGGGCCAGATACGCAGTATTTT.

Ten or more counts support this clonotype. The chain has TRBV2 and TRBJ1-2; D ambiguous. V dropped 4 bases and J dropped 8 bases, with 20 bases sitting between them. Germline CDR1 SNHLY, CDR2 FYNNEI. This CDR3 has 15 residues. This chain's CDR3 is CASSGQFRWGKGYTF. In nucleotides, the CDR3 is TGTGCCAGCAGTGGGCAGTTCCGATGGGGAAAGGGCTACACCTTC. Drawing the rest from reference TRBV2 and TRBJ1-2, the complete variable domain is EPEVTQTPSHQVTQMGQEVILRCVPISNHLYFYWYRQILGQKVEFLVSFYNNEISEKSEIFDDQFSVERPDGSNFTLKIRSTKLEDSAMYFCASSGQFRWGKGYTFGSGTRLTVV.

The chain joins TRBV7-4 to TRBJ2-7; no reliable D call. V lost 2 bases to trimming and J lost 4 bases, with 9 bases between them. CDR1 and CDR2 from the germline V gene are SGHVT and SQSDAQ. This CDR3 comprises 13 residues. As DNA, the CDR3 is TGTGCCAGCAGCTTATTGCTACAATACGAGCAGTACTTC. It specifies CASSLLLQYEQYF.

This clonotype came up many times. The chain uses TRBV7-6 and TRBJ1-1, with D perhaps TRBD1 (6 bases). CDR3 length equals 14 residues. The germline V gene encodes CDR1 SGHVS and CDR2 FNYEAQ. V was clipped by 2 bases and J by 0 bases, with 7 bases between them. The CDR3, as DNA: TGTGCCAGCAGCTTAACAGGGCTGAACACTGAAGCTTTCTTT. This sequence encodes CASSLTGLNTEAFF.

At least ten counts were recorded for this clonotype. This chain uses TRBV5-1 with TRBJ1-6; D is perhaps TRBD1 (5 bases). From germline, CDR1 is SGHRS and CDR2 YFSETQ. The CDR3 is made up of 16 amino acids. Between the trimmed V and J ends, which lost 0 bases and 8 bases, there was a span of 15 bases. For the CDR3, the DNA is TGCGCCAGCAGCTTGGCCGTTTCCGGGGGAGATTCACCCCTCCACTTT. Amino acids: CASSLAVSGGDSPLHF. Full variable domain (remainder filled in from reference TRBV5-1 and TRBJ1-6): KAGVTQTPRYLIKTRGQQVTLSCSPISGHRSVSWYQQTPGQGLQFLFEYFSETQRNKGNFPGRFSGRQFSNSRSEMNVSTLELGDSALYLCASSLAVSGGDSPLHFGNGTRLTVT.

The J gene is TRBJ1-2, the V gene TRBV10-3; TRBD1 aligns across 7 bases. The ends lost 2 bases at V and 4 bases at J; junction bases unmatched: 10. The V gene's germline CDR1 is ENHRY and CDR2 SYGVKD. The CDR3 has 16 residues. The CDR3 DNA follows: TGTGCCATCAGTGAGCCGGGACAGCAGGACCCCTATGGCTACACCTTC. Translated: CAISEPGQQDPYGYTF.

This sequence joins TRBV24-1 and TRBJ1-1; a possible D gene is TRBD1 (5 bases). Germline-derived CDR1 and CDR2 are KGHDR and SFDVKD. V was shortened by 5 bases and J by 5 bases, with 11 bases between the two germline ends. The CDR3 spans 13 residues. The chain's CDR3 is CATSAGLMTEAFF. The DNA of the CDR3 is TGTGCCACCAGTGCAGGGTTGATGACTGAAGCTTTCTTT.

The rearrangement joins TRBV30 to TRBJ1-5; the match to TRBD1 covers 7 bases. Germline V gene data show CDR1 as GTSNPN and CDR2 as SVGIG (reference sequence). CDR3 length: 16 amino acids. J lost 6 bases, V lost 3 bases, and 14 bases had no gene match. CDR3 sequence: CAWRAGPTGEGQPQHF. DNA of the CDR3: TGTGCCTGGAGGGCTGGGCCCACAGGGGAGGGTCAGCCCCAGCATTTT.

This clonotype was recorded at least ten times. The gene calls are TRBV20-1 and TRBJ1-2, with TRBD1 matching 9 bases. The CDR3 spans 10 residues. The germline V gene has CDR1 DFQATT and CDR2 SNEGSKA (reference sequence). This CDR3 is CILGQGGYTF. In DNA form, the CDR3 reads TGCATATTGGGACAGGGTGGCTACACCTTC.

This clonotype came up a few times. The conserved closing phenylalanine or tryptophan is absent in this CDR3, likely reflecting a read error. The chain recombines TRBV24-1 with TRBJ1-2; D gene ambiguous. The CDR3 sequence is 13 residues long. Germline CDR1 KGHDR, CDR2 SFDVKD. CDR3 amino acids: CATSDSSSYGYTS. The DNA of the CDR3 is TGCGCCACCAGTGATTCGTCGAGCTATGGCTACACCTCC.

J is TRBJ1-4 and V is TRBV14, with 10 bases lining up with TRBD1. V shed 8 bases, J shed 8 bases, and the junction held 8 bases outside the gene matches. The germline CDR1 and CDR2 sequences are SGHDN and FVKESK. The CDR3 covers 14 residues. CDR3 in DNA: TGTGCCAGCGCCCCGGGACAGGGGCGGGAAAAACTGTTTTTT. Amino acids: CASAPGQGREKLFF.

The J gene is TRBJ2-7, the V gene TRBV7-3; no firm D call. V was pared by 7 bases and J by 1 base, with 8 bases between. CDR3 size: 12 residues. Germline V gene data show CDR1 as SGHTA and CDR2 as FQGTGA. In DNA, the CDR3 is TGTGCCAGCACCGTGCCATCCTACGAGCAGTACTTC. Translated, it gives CASTVPSYEQYF.

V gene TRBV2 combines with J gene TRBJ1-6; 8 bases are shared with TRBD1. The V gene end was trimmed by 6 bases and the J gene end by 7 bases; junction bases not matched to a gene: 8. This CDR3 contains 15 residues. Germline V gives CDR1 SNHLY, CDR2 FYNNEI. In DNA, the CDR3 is TGTGCCAGCAGGATGGACAGGGCTAGCAATTCACCCCTCCACTTT. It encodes CASRMDRASNSPLHF.

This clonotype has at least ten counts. CDR3 DNA sequence: TGTGCCAGCAGCGTAGGTGACAGCACAGATACGCAGTATTTT. Its translation is CASSVGDSTDTQYF. The chain employs TRBV9 and TRBJ2-3; no firm D call. Germline CDR1 is SGDLS and CDR2 is YYNGEE. The CDR3 consists of 14 residues. Trimming removed 0 bases from V and 0 bases from J, with 5 bases in between. The full variable domain, rest sourced from reference TRBV9 and TRBJ2-3, is DSGVTQTPKHLITATGQRVTLRCSPRSGDLSVYWYQQSLDQGLQFLIQYYNGEERAKGNILERFSAQQFPDLHSELNLSSLELGDSALYFCASSVGDSTDTQYFGPGTRLTVL.

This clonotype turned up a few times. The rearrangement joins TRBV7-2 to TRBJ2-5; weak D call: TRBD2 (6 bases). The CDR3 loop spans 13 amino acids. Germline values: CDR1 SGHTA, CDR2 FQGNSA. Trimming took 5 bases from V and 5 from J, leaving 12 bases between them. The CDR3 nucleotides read TGTGCCAGCAGCACGACTAGTACGGAGACCCAGTACTTC. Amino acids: CASSTTSTETQYF.

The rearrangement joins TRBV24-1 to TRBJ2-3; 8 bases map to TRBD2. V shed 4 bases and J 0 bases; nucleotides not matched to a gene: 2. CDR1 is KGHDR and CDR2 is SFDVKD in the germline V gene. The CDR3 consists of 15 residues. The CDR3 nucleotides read TGTGCCACCAGTGAGAGCGGGGGCAGCACAGATACGCAGTATTTT. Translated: CATSESGGSTDTQYF.

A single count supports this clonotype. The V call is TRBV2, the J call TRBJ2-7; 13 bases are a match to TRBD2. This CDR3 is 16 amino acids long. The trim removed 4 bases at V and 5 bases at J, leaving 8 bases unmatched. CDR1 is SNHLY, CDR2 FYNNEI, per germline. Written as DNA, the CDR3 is TGTGCCAGCAGTGCCAGGACTAGCGGGGGCGGCGACGAGCAGTACGTC. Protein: CASSARTSGGGDEQYV.

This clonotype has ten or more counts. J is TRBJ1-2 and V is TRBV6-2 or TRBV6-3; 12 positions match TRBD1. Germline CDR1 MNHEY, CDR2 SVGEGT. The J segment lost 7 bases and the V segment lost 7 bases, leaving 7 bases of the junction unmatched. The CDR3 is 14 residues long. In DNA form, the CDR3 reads TGTGCCAGCAAAGTCGGGACAGGGGGCTCTGGCTACACCTTC. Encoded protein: CASKVGTGGSGYTF.